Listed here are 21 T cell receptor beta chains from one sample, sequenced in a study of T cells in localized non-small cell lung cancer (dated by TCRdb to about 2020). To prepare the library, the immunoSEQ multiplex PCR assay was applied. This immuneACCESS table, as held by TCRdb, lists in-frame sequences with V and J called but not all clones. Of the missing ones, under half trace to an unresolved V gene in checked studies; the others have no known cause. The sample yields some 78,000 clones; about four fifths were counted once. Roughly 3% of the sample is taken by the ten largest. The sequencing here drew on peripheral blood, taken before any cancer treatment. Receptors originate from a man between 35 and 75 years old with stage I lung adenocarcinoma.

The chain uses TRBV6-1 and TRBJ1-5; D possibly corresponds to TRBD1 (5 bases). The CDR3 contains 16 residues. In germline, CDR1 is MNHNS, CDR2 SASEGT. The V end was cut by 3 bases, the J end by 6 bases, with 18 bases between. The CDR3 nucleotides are TGTGCCAGCAGTGACGGGTATGGGGGAATGGGTCAGCCCCAGCATTTT. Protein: CASSDGYGGMGQPQHF.

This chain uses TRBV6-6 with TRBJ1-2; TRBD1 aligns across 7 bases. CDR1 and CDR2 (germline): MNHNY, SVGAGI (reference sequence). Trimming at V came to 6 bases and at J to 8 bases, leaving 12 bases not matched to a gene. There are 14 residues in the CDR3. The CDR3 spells CASSSPTGAEGYTF. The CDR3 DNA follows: TGTGCCAGCAGCTCCCCAACAGGGGCCGAGGGCTACACCTTC.

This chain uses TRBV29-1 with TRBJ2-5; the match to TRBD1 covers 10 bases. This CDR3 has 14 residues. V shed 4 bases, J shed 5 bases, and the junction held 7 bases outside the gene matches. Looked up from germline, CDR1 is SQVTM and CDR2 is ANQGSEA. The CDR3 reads CSVGQGAPFETQYF. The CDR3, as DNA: TGCAGCGTTGGACAGGGGGCGCCATTTGAGACCCAGTACTTC.

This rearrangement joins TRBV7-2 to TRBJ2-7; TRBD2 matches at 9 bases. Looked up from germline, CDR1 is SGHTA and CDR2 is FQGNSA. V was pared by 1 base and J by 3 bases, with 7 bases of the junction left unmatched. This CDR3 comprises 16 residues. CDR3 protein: CASSLGASGTVYEQYF. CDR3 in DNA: TGTGCCAGCAGCTTAGGGGCTAGCGGGACCGTCTACGAGCAGTACTTC.

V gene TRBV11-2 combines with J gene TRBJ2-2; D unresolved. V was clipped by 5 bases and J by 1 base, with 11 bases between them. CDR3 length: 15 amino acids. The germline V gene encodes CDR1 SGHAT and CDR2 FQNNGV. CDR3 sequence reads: CASSHAAVNTGELFF. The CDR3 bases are TGTGCCAGCAGCCACGCCGCAGTGAACACCGGGGAGCTGTTTTTT.

The CDR3 loop is CASSLDTSGGEQFF. The CDR3 DNA reads as TGCGCCAGCAGCTTGGACACTAGCGGGGGGGAACAGTTCTTC. This chain links TRBV5-1 with TRBJ2-1; 13 bases match TRBD2. Unmatched junction bases numbered 4, after V lost 0 bases and J lost 13 bases. The CDR3 extends over 14 amino acids. Per germline, CDR1 SGHRS and CDR2 YFSETQ.

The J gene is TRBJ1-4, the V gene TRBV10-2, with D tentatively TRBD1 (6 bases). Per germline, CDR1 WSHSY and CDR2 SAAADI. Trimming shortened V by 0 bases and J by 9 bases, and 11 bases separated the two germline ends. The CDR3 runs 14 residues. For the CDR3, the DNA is TGCGCCAGCAGTGAGTCCAGGGGCTTGCAAAAACTGTTTTTT. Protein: CASSESRGLQKLFF.

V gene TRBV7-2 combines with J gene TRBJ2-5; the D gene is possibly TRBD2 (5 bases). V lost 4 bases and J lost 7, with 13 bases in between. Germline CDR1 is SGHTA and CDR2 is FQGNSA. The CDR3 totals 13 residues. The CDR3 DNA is TGTGCCAGCAGCTCCTGGCTCGGAGGGACCCAGTACTTC. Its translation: CASSSWLGGTQYF.

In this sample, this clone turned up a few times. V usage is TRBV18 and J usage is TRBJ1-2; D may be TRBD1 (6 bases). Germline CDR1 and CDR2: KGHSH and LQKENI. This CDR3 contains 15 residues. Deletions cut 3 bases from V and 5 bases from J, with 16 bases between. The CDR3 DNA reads TGTGCCAGCTCACCCCCCGGGACAACTACATATGGCTACACCTTC. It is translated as CASSPPGTTTYGYTF.

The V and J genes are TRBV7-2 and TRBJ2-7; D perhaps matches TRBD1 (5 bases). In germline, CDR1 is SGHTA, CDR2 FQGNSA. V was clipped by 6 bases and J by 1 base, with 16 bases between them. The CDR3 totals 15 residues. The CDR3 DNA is TGTGCCAGCAGGCGAATGACAGAGGTTTCCTACGAGCAGTACTTC. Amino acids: CASRRMTEVSYEQYF. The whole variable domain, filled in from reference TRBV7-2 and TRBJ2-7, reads GAGVSQSPSNKVTEKGKDVELRCDPISGHTALYWYRQSLGQGLEFLIYFQGNSAPDKSGLPSDRFSAERTGGSVSTLTIQRTQQEDSAVYLCASRRMTEVSYEQYFGPGTRLTVT.

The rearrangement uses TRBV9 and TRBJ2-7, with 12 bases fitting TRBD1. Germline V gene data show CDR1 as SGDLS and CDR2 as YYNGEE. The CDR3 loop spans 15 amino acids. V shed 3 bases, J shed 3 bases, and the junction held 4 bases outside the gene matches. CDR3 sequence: CASSAGQGANYEQYF. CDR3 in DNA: TGTGCCAGCAGCGCGGGACAGGGGGCGAACTACGAGCAGTACTTC.

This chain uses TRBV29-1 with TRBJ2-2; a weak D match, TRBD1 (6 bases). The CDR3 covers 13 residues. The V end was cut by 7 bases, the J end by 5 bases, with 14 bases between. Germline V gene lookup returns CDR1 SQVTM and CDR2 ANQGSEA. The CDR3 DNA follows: TGCAGCGCCTCCCCCCAGGGGACCGGGGAGCTGTTTTTT. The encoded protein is CSASPQGTGELFF.

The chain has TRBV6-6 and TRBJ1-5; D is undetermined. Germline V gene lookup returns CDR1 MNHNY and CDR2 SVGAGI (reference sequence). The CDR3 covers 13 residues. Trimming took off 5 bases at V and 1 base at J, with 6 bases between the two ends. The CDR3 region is CASSLSSNQPQHF. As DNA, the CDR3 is TGTGCCAGCAGTCTTTCCAGCAATCAGCCCCAGCATTTT.

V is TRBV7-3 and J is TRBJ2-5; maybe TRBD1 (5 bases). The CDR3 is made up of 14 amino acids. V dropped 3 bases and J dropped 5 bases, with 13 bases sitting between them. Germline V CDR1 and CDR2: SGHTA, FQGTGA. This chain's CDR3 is CASSLKGQGETQYF. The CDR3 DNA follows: TGTGCCAGCAGCTTGAAAGGCCAGGGTGAGACCCAGTACTTC.

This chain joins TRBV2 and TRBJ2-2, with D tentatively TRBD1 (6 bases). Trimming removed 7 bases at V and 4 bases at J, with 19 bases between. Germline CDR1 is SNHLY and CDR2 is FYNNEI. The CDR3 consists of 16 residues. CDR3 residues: CASTGSRGHPTGELFF. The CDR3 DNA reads TGTGCCAGCACCGGGTCCAGGGGCCACCCCACCGGGGAGCTGTTTTTT.

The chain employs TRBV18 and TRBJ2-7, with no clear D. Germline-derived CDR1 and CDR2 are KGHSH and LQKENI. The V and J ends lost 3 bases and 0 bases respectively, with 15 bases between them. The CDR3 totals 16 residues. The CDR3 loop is CASSPRTIGYSYEQYF. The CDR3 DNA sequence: TGTGCCAGCTCACCCCGGACGATCGGGTACTCCTACGAGCAGTACTTC.

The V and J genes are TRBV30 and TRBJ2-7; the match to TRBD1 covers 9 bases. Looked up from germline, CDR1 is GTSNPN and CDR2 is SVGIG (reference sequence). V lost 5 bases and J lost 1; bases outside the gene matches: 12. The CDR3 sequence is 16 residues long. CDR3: CAWSRDRVTPSYEQYF. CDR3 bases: TGTGCCTGGTCCCGGGACAGGGTCACCCCTTCCTACGAGCAGTACTTC. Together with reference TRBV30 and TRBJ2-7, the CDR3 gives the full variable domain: SQTIHQWPATLVQPVGSPLSLECTVEGTSNPNLYWYRQAAGRGLQLLFYSVGIGQISSEVPQNLSASRPQDRQFILSSKKLLLSDSGFYLCAWSRDRVTPSYEQYFGPGTRLTVT.

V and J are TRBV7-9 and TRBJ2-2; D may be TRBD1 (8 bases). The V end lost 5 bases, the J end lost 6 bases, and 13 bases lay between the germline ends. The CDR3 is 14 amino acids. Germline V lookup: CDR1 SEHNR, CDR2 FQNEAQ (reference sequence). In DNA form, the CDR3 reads TGTGCCAGCAGCCCCACAGGGGGGGCCGGGGAGCTGTTTTTT. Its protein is CASSPTGGAGELFF.

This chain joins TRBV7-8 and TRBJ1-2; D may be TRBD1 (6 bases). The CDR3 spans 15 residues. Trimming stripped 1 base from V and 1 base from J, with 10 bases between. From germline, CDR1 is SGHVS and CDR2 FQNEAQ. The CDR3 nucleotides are TGTGCCAGCAGCTTAGGACAGGATTATAACTATGGCTACACCTTC. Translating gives CASSLGQDYNYGYTF.

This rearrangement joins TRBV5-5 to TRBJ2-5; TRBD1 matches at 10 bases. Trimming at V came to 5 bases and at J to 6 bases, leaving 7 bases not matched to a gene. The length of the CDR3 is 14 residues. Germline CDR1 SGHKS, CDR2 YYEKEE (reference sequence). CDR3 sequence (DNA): TGTGCCAGCAGGGTGGACAGGGGGACGCAGACCCAGTACTTC. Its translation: CASRVDRGTQTQYF.

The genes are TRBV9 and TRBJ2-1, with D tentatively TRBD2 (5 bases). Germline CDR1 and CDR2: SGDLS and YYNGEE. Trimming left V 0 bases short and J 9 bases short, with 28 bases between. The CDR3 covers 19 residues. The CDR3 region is CASSVDPLGAPNGIGEQFF. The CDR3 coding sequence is TGTGCCAGCAGCGTAGACCCCCTAGGAGCGCCCAACGGGATCGGTGAGCAGTTCTTC.